This entry lists 24 T cell receptor beta chains sequenced from one sample in a study of regulatory T cells in long-lasting Graves disease. Investigators prepared the TCR beta libraries by applying iRepertoire HTBI primers and Arm-PCR of CDR3 regions. One entry per CDR3 protein, called by TCRdb with MiXCR from the multiplex PCR reads. The sample records 200,000 to 250,000 distinct CDR3 sequences, around 19% being singletons. The time point is: newly diagnosed GD, antithyroid drugs for less than 3 months. PBMC RNA served as the TCR library source. The material sequenced was peripheral blood mononuclear cells (PBMCs), taken at new diagnosis, from a patient treated with antithyroid drugs. Receptor source: a female donor with Graves disease.

This clonotype was counted ten times or more. The chain recombines TRBV10-3 with TRBJ2-3; 12 nucleotides match TRBD2. V was clipped by 5 bases and J by 6 bases; unmatched bases: 6. Germline lookup yields CDR1 ENHRY and CDR2 SYGVKD. This CDR3 region has 15 residues. The CDR3 sequence is CAISRTSGTKDTQYF. The CDR3 bases are TGTGCCATCAGTAGGACTAGCGGGACTAAGGATACGCAGTATTTT.

The genes are TRBV30 and TRBJ1-1, with D maybe TRBD1 (6 bases). This CDR3 spans 16 amino acids. Between the trimmed V and J ends, which lost 0 bases and 4 bases, there was a span of 18 bases. Germline V gene data show CDR1 as GTSNPN and CDR2 as SVGIG (reference sequence). This CDR3 reads CAWSVYQGRPSTEAFF. The DNA for the CDR3 is TGTGCCTGGAGTGTGTACCAGGGGAGACCGAGCACTGAAGCTTTCTTT. Full variable domain (remainder filled in from reference TRBV30 and TRBJ1-1): SQTIHQWPATLVQPVGSPLSLECTVEGTSNPNLYWYRQAAGRGLQLLFYSVGIGQISSEVPQNLSASRPQDRQFILSSKKLLLSDSGFYLCAWSVYQGRPSTEAFFGQGTRLTVV.

This clonotype was recorded many times. This sequence joins TRBV2 and TRBJ1-1; D is unresolved. CDR1 SNHLY and CDR2 FYNNEI come from the germline V gene. This CDR3 contains 12 residues. Trimming took off 3 bases at V and 7 bases at J, with 9 bases between the two ends. CDR3 sequence reads: CASSEMWGEAFF. The CDR3 nucleotides read TGTGCCAGCAGTGAGATGTGGGGTGAAGCTTTCTTT.

Ten or more counts support this clonotype. The chain uses TRBV24-1 and TRBJ2-1; 7 bases fit TRBD1. Germline V gene sequence: CDR1 KGHDR, CDR2 SFDVKD. The CDR3 is 13 amino acids. The junction had 6 bases not matched to a gene; V was cut back by 9 bases and J by 5 bases. The CDR3 DNA reads as TGTGCCACCCGGGACAGTGGAAACAATGAGCAGTTCTTC. Protein: CATRDSGNNEQFF.

This clonotype has at least ten counts. V usage is TRBV10-3 and J usage is TRBJ1-2; unclear D gene. The V gene lost 0 bases and the J gene lost 3 bases, with 11 bases spanning the gap. The length of the CDR3 is 15 residues. Germline V lookup: CDR1 ENHRY, CDR2 SYGVKD. Written as DNA, the CDR3 is TGTGCCATCAGTGAGTCTTGGCCTCGTGACTATGGCTACACCTTC. Protein: CAISESWPRDYGYTF.

The genes are TRBV6-1 and TRBJ2-3, with TRBD1 identical over 9 bases. CDR1 is MNHNS and CDR2 is SASEGT in the germline V gene. The V gene end was trimmed by 4 bases and the J gene end by 4 bases; junction bases not matched to a gene: 6. This CDR3 contains 15 residues. CDR3 sequence reads: CASSGGGTGPDTQYF. DNA of the CDR3: TGTGCCAGCAGTGGGGGAGGGACAGGGCCAGATACGCAGTATTTT.

In its sample, this clonotype was seen many times. The J gene is TRBJ1-1, the V gene TRBV6-1, with D maybe TRBD1 (6 bases). The V gene's germline CDR1 is MNHNS and CDR2 SASEGT. Trimming pared 6 bases from V and 11 bases from J, leaving 22 bases between. The CDR3 consists of 14 residues. The chain's CDR3 is CASSSFDRPKEAFF. The CDR3 nucleotides are TGTGCCAGCAGCTCGTTCGACAGGCCCAAGGAGGCTTTCTTT.

V is TRBV11-3 and J is TRBJ2-2; tentative D call: TRBD1 (5 bases). With 3 bases removed from V and 7 bases from J, the gap between germline ends came to 18 bases. Germline CDR1 and CDR2: SGHNT and YENEEA. The CDR3 loop spans 16 amino acids. The CDR3 protein is CASSFSIGRVHGELFF. CDR3 DNA sequence: TGTGCCAGCAGCTTTAGTATTGGCAGGGTTCACGGGGAGCTGTTTTTT.

This clonotype was detected many times. The rearrangement joins TRBV6-1 to TRBJ2-7; TRBD2 agrees at 10 bases. Germline V lookup: CDR1 MNHNS, CDR2 SASEGT. V lost 6 bases to trimming and J lost 3 bases; unmatched junction nucleotides: 8. This CDR3 comprises 15 residues. The CDR3 spells CASRMTSGFYYEQYF. For the CDR3, the DNA is TGTGCCAGCAGGATGACTAGCGGGTTTTACTACGAGCAGTACTTC.

This clonotype was seen many times. This sequence joins TRBV6-1 and TRBJ2-5; D perhaps matches TRBD2 (6 bases). Germline lookup yields CDR1 MNHNS and CDR2 SASEGT. CDR3 length: 17 amino acids. V lost 2 bases, J lost 5 bases, and 21 bases lay in between. CDR3 nucleotide sequence: TGTGCCAGCAGTGAACCGAGTGATTACCCAAGCGGGGAGACCCAGTACTTC. Translated, it gives CASSEPSDYPSGETQYF.

The CDR3 loop reads CASSVEGTSGRPAETQYF. In DNA form, the CDR3 reads TGTGCCAGCAGCGTAGAGGGGACTAGCGGGAGGCCCGCAGAGACCCAGTACTTC. V usage is TRBV9 and J usage is TRBJ2-5, with TRBD2 matching 15 bases. Trimming removed 0 bases from V and 4 bases from J; junction bases left unmatched: 7. Germline V CDR1 and CDR2: SGDLS, YYNGEE. The CDR3 covers 18 residues. The full variable domain, with the rest looked up from reference TRBV9 and TRBJ2-5, is DSGVTQTPKHLITATGQRVTLRCSPRSGDLSVYWYQQSLDQGLQFLIQYYNGEERAKGNILERFSAQQFPDLHSELNLSSLELGDSALYFCASSVEGTSGRPAETQYFGPGTRLLVL.

This clonotype has at least ten counts. This chain uses TRBV19 with TRBJ1-1; D possibly corresponds to TRBD1 (5 bases). CDR1 LNHDA and CDR2 SQIVND come from the germline V gene (reference sequence). Trimming took 10 bases from V and 5 from J, leaving 14 bases between them. CDR3 length equals 12 residues. Written as DNA, the CDR3 is TGTGCCACTAGAACGGGGGTGACTGAAGCTTTCTTT. Amino acids: CATRTGVTEAFF.

This clonotype was picked up many times. This chain links TRBV28 with TRBJ2-1, with TRBD2 identical over 10 bases. Looked up from germline, CDR1 is MDHEN and CDR2 is SYDVKM. This CDR3 is 16 amino acids long. V was clipped by 4 bases and J by 8 bases; unmatched bases: 11. The CDR3 nucleotides read TGTGCCAGCAGTTCCTTTTCAGCGGGAGGGGTCCATGAGCAGTTCTTC. Amino acids: CASSSFSAGGVHEQFF.

Notes on this clonotype: Since a much larger clone is just one base distant, this may be a read error. The CDR3 ends on some other residue instead of the conserved phenylalanine or tryptophan, so this is likely a read error. The J gene is TRBJ2-1, the V gene TRBV6-2 or TRBV6-3; a possible D gene is TRBD2 (5 bases). The germline gives CDR1 MNHEY, CDR2 SVGEGT. V was clipped by 7 bases and J by 7 bases, with 20 bases between them. The CDR3 is made up of 15 amino acids. DNA for the CDR3: TGTGCCAGCACGCTACTTGGCGGAGGCCGGAATGAGCAGTTCTCC. Protein product: CASTLLGGGRNEQFS.

Regarding this clonotype: A read error is the likely source, as a far larger clone sits one nucleotide away. V gene TRBV12-3 or TRBV12-4 combines with J gene TRBJ2-3; 9 bases map to TRBD1. The DNA end lines up better with TRBJ1-1; the J call may be wrong. The CDR3 spans 13 residues. CDR3 protein: CASSRGQGGGAFF. CDR3 DNA: TGTGCCAGCAGCCGGGGACAGGGTGGTGGGGCTTTCTTT.

Many counts were recorded for this clonotype. This chain connects TRBV3-1 to TRBJ2-7; D remains unclear. Per the germline V gene, CDR1 is LGHDT and CDR2 is YNNKEL (reference sequence). V was clipped by 0 bases and J by 2 bases, with 5 bases between them. This CDR3 has 13 residues. The CDR3 region has the DNA TGTGCCAGCAGCCAAGATCCTACCTACGAGCAGTACTTC. Its translation: CASSQDPTYEQYF.

This clonotype was seen at least ten times. The chain employs TRBV30 and TRBJ1-5; 8 bases are a match to TRBD1. V gave up 1 base and J gave up 4 bases; unmatched junction bases: 0. This CDR3 has 13 residues. Germline loops: CDR1 GTSNPN, CDR2 SVGIG (reference sequence). CDR3 sequence (DNA): TGTGCCTGGAGTGGACAGGGGAATCAGCCCCAGCATTTT. This encodes CAWSGQGNQPQHF.

This clonotype was seen more than once but under ten times. The chain is built from TRBV5-4 and TRBJ2-1, with D unclear. The CDR3 contains 17 residues. CDR1 and CDR2 (germline): SGHNT, YYREEE (reference sequence). Trimming took 0 bases from V and 1 from J, leaving 14 bases between them. DNA for the CDR3: TGTGCCAGCAGCTTGGGGATGGCGGTAAGGTCCTACAATGAGCAGTTCTTC. This gives the protein CASSLGMAVRSYNEQFF.

This clonotype appeared many times. The gene calls are TRBV29-1 and TRBJ2-5; D is undetermined. The CDR3 spans 14 residues. Germline V gene data show CDR1 as SQVTM and CDR2 as ANQGSEA. V shed 2 bases and J shed 0 bases, with 10 bases lying between them. The CDR3 bases are TGCAGCGTTGAATTCTTCCAGGACCAAGAGACCCAGTACTTC. Translating gives CSVEFFQDQETQYF.

This clonotype has ten or more counts. Germline is not matched at one junction end, which may reflect a read error. CDR3 sequence reads: CASSVRGSSYEQHF. CDR3 sequence (DNA): TGTGCCAGCAGCGTTCGGGGGAGCTCCTACGAGCAGCACTTC. The genes are TRBV9 and TRBJ2-7; TRBD2 is a possible D gene (6 bases). Germline V gene sequence: CDR1 SGDLS, CDR2 YYNGEE. CDR3 length: 14 amino acids.

In its sample, this clonotype was seen many times. CDR3 sequence (DNA): TGCAGCGCCCGGACAGCTGGGGGCCTTAATGAAAAACTGTTTTTT. Encoded protein: CSARTAGGLNEKLFF. The J gene is TRBJ1-4, the V gene TRBV29-1; the D gene is possibly TRBD1 (6 bases). V lost 7 bases and J 4 bases, leaving 19 bases between the germline ends. There are 15 residues in the CDR3. Germline-derived CDR1 and CDR2 are SQVTM and ANQGSEA.

This clonotype was recorded many times. V is TRBV2 and J is TRBJ2-3; no reliable D call. The CDR3 consists of 15 residues. V lost 5 bases, J lost 0 bases, and 12 bases lay in between. Germline V CDR1 and CDR2: SNHLY, FYNNEI. CDR3 amino acids: CASSRLGGSTDTQYF. The CDR3, as DNA: TGTGCCAGCAGTAGGCTTGGCGGTAGCACAGATACGCAGTATTTT.

This clonotype was counted ten times or more. The chain has TRBV5-6 and TRBJ2-7; 9 bases agree with TRBD1. The CDR3 is made up of 15 amino acids. Germline V gene lookup returns CDR1 SGHDT and CDR2 YYEEEE. The V and J ends lost 3 bases and 7 bases, in that order; junction bases with no gene match: 11. The CDR3 DNA reads as TGTGCCAGCAGCTGGGGGACAGGGAATATGAGGGAGCAGTACTTC. Translation gives CASSWGTGNMREQYF. The variable domain in full, completed from reference TRBV5-6 and TRBJ2-7, reads DAGVTQSPTHLIKTRGQQVTLRCSPKSGHDTVSWYQQALGQGPQFIFQYYEEEERQRGNFPDRFSGHQFPNYSSELNVNALLLGDSALYLCASSWGTGNMREQYFGPGTRLTVT.

This clonotype was counted many times. The gene calls are TRBV7-9 and TRBJ2-3; no clear D gene. V lost 5 bases, J lost 6 bases, and 9 bases lay in between. This CDR3 has 12 residues. The germline gives CDR1 SEHNR, CDR2 FQNEAQ (reference sequence). As DNA, the CDR3 is TGTGCCAGCAGCCCTATATCCGATACGCAGTATTTT. Protein sequence: CASSPISDTQYF.